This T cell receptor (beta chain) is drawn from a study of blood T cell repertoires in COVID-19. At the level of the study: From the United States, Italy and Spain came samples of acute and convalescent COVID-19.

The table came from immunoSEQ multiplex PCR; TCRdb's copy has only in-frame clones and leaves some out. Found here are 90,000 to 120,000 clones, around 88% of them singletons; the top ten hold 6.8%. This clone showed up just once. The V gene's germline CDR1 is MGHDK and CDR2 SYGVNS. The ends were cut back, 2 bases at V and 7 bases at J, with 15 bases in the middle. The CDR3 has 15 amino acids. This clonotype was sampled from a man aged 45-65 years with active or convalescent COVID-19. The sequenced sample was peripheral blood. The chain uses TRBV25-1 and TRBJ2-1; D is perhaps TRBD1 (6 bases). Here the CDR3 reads CASSEEQGSPNEQFF. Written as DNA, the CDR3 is TGTGCCAGCAGTGAAGAGCAGGGGTCCCCTAATGAGCAGTTCTTC.